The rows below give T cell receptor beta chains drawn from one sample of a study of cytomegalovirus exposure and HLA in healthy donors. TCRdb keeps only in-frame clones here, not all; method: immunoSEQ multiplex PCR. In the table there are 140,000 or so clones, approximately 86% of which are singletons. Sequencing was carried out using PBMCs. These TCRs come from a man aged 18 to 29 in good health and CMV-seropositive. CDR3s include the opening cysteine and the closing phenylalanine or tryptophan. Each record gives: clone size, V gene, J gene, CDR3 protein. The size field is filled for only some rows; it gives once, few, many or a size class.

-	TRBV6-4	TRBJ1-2	CASRGQEHGGYTF
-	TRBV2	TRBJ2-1	CASSDASTQPEQFF
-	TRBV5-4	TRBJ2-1	CASSLELANNEQFF
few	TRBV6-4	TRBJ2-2	CASSAGGDAGELFF
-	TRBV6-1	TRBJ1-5	CASRVGTNQPQHF
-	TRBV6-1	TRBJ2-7	CASHTGLAYEQYF
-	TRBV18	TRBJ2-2	CASSSAPQGTGELFF
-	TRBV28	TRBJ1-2	CASRWGQTYGYTF
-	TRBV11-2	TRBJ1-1	CASSYDRGRGHEAFF
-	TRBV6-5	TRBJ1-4	CASSSGTGGTNEKLFF
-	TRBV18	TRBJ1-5	CASSPTGVQPQHF
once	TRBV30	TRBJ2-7	CAWSVPGQGAYEQYF
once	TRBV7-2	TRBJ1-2	CASSLGSYGYTF
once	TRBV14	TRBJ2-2	CASSPIGLAGTGELFF
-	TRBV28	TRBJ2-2	CASSPGGLRELFF
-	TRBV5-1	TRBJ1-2	CASSLDSENYGYTF
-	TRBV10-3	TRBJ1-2	CAISESSGGGYTF
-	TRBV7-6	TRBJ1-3	CASSIGTAGNTIYF
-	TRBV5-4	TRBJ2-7	CASSLEGGGSYEQYF
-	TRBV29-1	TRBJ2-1	CSVDGGSYNEQFF
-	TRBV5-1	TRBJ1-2	CASSSGGPNYGYTF
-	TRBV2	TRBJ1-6	CASSPTGARNSPLHF
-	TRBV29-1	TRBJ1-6	CSVAQGYNSPLHF
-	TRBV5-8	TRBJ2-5	CASSLVAGETQYF
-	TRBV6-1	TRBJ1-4	CASSRSEKLFF
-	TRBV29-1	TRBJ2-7	CSAVPEDRGSYEQYF
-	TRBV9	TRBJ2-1	CASSVGLAGGYNEQFF
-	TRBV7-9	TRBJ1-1	CASSEVAGAEAFF
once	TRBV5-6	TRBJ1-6	CASSFGGSSYNSPLHF
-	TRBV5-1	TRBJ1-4	CASSLNRQGSEKLFF
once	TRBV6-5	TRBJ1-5	CASREQADQPQHF
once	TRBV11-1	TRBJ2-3	CASSPRVVDTQYF
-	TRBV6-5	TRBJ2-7	CASSYSGRGYEQYF
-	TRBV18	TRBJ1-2	CASSRYTGTGESNYGYTF
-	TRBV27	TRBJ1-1	CASRGLAEAFF
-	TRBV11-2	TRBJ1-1	CASSLFRNTEAFF
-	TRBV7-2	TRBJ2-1	CASSLALEQFF
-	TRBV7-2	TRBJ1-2	CASSSNPVRGYTF
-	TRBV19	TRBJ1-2	CASSPRQSFNYGYTF
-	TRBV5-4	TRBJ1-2	CASSFSGGQIYGYTF
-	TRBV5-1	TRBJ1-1	CASSLALGNTEAFF
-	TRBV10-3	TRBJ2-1	CAISEALAGVYNEQFF
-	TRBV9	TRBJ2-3	CASSVGLAAYTDTQYF
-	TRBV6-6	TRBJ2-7	CASRSFGEGGYEQYF
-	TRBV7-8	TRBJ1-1	CASSGPGDTEAFF
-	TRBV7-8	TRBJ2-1	CASGLQRAGANNEQFF
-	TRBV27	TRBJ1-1	CASSHIGQGLSSTEAFF
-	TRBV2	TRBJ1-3	CASSERRTGGYF
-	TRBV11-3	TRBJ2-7	CASSKGVAEQYF